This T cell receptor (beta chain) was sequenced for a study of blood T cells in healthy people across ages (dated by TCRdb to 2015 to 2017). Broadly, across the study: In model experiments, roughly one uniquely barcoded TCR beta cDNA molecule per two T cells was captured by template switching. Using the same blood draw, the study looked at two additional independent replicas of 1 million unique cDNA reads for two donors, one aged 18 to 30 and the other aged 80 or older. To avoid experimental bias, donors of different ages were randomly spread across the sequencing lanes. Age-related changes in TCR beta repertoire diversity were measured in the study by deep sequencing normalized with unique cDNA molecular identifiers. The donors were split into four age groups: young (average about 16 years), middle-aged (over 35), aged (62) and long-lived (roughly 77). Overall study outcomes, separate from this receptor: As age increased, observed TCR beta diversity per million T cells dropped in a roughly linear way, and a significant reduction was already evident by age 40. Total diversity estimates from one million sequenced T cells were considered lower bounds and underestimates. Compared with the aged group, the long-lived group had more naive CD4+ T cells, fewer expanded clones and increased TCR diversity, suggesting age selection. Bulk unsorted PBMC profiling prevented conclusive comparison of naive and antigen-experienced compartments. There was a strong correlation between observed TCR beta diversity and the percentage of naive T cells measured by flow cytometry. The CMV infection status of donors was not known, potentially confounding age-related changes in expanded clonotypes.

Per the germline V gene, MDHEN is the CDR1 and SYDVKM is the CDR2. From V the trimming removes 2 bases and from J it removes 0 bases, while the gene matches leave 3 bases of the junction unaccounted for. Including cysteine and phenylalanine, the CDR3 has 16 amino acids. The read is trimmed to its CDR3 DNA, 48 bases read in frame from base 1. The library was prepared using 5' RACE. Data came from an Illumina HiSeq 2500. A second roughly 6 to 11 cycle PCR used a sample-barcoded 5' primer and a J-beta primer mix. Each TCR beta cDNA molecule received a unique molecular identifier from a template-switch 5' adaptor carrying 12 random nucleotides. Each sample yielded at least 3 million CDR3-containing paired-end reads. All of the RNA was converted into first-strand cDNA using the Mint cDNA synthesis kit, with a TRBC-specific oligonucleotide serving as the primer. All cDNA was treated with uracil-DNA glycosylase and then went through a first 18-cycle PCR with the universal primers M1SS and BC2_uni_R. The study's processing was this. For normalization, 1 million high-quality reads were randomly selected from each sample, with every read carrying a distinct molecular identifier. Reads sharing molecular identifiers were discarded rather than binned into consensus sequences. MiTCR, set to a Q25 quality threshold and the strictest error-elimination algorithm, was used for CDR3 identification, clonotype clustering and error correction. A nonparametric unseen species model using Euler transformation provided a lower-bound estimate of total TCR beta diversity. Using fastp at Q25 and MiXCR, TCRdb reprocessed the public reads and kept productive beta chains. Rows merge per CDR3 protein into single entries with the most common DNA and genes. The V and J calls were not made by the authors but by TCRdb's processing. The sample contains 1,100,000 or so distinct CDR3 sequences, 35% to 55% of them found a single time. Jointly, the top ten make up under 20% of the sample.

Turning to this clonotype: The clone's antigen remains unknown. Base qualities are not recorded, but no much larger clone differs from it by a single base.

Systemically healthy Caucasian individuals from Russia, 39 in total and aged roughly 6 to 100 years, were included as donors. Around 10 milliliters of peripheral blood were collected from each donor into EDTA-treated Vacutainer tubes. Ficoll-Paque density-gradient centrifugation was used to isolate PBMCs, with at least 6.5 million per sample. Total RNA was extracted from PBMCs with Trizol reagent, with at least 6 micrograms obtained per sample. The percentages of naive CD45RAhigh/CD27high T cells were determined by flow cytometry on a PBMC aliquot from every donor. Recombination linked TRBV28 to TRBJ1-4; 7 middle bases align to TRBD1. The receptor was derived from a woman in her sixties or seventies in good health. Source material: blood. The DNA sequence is TGTGCCAGCAGTTTAGGGACAGCCGCAACTAATGAAAAACTGTTTTTT. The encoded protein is CASSLGTAATNEKLFF. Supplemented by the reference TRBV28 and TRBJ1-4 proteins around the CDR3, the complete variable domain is DVKVTQSSRYLVKRTGEKVFLECVQDMDHENMFWYRQDPGLGLRLIYFSYDVKMKEKGDIPEGYSVSREKKERFSLILESASTNQTSMYLCASSLGTAATNEKLFFGSGTQLSVL.